Listed below are T cell receptor beta chains from one sample, sequenced in a study of cytomegalovirus exposure and HLA in healthy donors. Here immunoSEQ multiplex PCR was the method, and the copy in TCRdb shows in-frame clones only, minus some. The sample gives around 130,000 clones, approximately 82% of which show up once; approximately 3% is in the top ten. The source material was PBMCs. The receptors originated from a boy aged 2 to 10 in good health and CMV-seronegative. Both conserved end residues are part of each CDR3. A D gene is named only where the DNA matches it firmly. The size of a clone is reported for some rows only, either as once, few or many, or as a class for expanded clones.

clone size | J gene | V gene | D gene | CDR3 protein | CDR3 DNA
. | TRBJ1-1 | TRBV7-9 | . | CASRPGLPMNTEAFF | TGTGCCAGCAGGCCGGGACTGCCGATGAACACTGAAGCTTTCTTT
many | TRBJ1-5 | TRBV28 | TRBD1 | CASGQVRAHRQPQHF | TGTGCCAGCGGACAGGTACGGGCCCACCGACAGCCCCAGCATTTT
. | TRBJ1-6 | TRBV19 | . | CASSRHYNSPLHF | TGTGCCAGTAGTAGACACTATAATTCACCCCTCCACTTT
. | TRBJ2-1 | TRBV7-8 | . | CASSQHAGTGSYNEQFF | TGTGCCAGCAGTCAACACGCCGGGACTGGCTCCTACAATGAGCAGTTCTTC
. | TRBJ1-2 | TRBV9 | TRBD1 | CASSVGFGQENYGYTF | TGTGCCAGCAGCGTAGGTTTCGGACAGGAGAACTATGGCTACACCTTC
. | TRBJ2-3 | TRBV4-1 | . | CASSQDRERVTDTQYF | TGCGCCAGCAGCCAAGACCGGGAGAGGGTCACAGATACGCAGTATTTT
. | TRBJ1-2 | TRBV10-3 | TRBD1 | CAISEQGQNYGYTF | TGTGCCATCAGTGAGCAGGGACAGAACTATGGCTACACCTTC
. | TRBJ2-1 | TRBV2 | TRBD2 | CASKQRGDYNEQFF | TGTGCCAGCAAACAGCGGGGGGATTACAATGAGCAGTTCTTC
. | TRBJ1-1 | TRBV5-4 | TRBD1 | CASSFPTGDGAFF | TGTGCCAGCAGCTTTCCAACAGGGGATGGGGCTTTCTTT
. | TRBJ1-1 | TRBV7-7 | . | CASSPWGGNTEAFF | TGTGCTAGCAGCCCTTGGGGGGGGAACACTGAAGCTTTCTTT
once | TRBJ1-4 | TRBV5-1 | TRBD1 | CASSAFGTATNEKLFF | TGCGCCAGCAGCGCCTTCGGGACAGCAACTAATGAAAAACTGTTTTTT
few | TRBJ2-3 | TRBV11-2 | . | CASSLVQGSDTQYF | TGTGCCAGCAGCTTAGTCCAGGGGTCAGATACGCAGTATTTT
. | TRBJ2-7 | TRBV30 | TRBD1 | CAWIGTGTYEQYF | TGTGCCTGGATTGGGACAGGGACCTACGAGCAGTACTTC
few | TRBJ1-3 | TRBV7-6 | . | CASSLAGLEAIGNTIYF | TGTGCCAGCAGCTTAGCCGGACTCGAGGCTATTGGAAACACCATATATTTT
. | TRBJ1-1 | TRBV9 | TRBD1 | CASSGYRDRGTEAFF | TGTGCCAGCAGCGGGTACCGGGACAGGGGGACTGAAGCTTTCTTT
once | TRBJ2-1 | TRBV10-3 | TRBD2 | CAISRLAGGSSYNEQFF | TGTGCCATCAGCAGACTAGCGGGGGGCAGCTCCTACAATGAGCAGTTCTTC
. | TRBJ2-5 | TRBV5-1 | . | CASSLAPGETQYF | TGCGCCAGCAGCTTGGCCCCGGGAGAGACCCAGTACTTC
. | TRBJ2-3 | TRBV6-4 | . | CASSEFRDSTDTQYF | TGTGCCAGCAGTGAGTTCCGGGATAGCACAGATACGCAGTATTTT
. | TRBJ1-4 | TRBV6-5 | . | CASSSSSATNEKLFF | TGTGCCAGCAGTTCCAGCAGCGCAACTAATGAAAAACTGTTTTTT
. | TRBJ1-1 | TRBV6-5 | . | CASSLSRGGGTEAFF | TGTGCCAGCAGTTTATCCCGCGGGGGAGGCACTGAAGCTTTCTTT
. | TRBJ2-3 | TRBV15 | TRBD2 | CATAGGGQATDTQYF | TGTGCCACCGCCGGGGGAGGGCAGGCAACAGATACGCAGTATTTT
few | TRBJ2-2 | TRBV4-1 | . | CASSLTVQGWDTGELFF | TGCGCCAGCAGCCTAACGGTTCAGGGGTGGGACACCGGGGAGCTGTTTTTT
. | TRBJ2-7 | TRBV6-1 | TRBD2 | CASSEAPGGGYEQYF | TGTGCCAGCAGTGAAGCTCCGGGGGGGGGCTACGAGCAGTACTTC
. | TRBJ1-3 | TRBV5-4 | . | CASSLSGGTIYF | TGTGCCAGCAGCTTATCGGGGGGCACCATATATTTT
. | TRBJ2-1 | TRBV5-8 | TRBD1 | CASSLTGTGWNEQFF | TGTGCCAGCAGCTTAACCGGGACAGGGTGGAATGAGCAGTTCTTC
. | TRBJ2-2 | TRBV7-2 | . | CASSATGLYTGELFF | TGTGCCAGCAGCGCCACAGGGTTATACACCGGGGAGCTGTTTTTT
few | TRBJ2-2 | TRBV2 | . | CASKGTFTGELFF | TGTGCCAGCAAGGGGACTTTCACCGGGGAGCTGTTTTTT
. | TRBJ2-4 | TRBV19 | . | CASSTQSRQALNIQYF | TGTGCCAGTAGTACCCAATCCCGACAGGCCCTAAACATTCAGTACTTC
. | TRBJ1-2 | TRBV15 | . | CATSRDVPPRDIHGYTF | TGTGCCACCAGCAGAGATGTCCCTCCGAGGGACATCCATGGCTACACCTTC
. | TRBJ2-7 | TRBV18 | . | CASSLDSRGEQYF | TGTGCCAGCTCCCTGGACAGTCGGGGAGAGCAGTACTTC
. | TRBJ1-1 | TRBV11-3 | TRBD1 | CASSSRQGSPEAFF | TGTGCCAGCAGCTCACGACAGGGGAGCCCTGAAGCTTTCTTT
. | TRBJ1-3 | TRBV9 | . | CASSVGHAGNTIYF | TGTGCCAGCAGCGTAGGGCATGCTGGAAACACCATATATTTT
once | TRBJ1-4 | TRBV7-9 | TRBD1 | CASSFHGTGEKLFF | TGTGCCAGCAGCTTCCACGGGACAGGTGAAAAACTGTTTTTT
once | TRBJ2-1 | TRBV11-2 | TRBD1 | CASSQQGSQAYNEQFF | TGTGCCAGCAGCCAACAGGGGTCCCAGGCATACAATGAGCAGTTCTTC
once | TRBJ2-2 | TRBV6-1 | . | CASKREGEAGELFF | TGTGCCAGCAAGAGAGAAGGGGAGGCCGGGGAGCTGTTTTTT
few | TRBJ1-5 | TRBV4-1 | . | CASSQDRGSNQPQHF | TGCGCCAGCAGCCAAGACAGGGGTAGCAATCAGCCCCAGCATTTT
. | TRBJ2-7 | TRBV27 | TRBD1 | CASRLGQAYEQYF | TGTGCCAGCAGGCTGGGACAGGCCTACGAGCAGTACTTC
. | TRBJ2-5 | TRBV2 | . | CASSFTDLEETQYF | TGTGCCAGCAGTTTTACGGACTTGGAGGAGACCCAGTACTTC
. | TRBJ2-1 | TRBV7-2 | . | CASSQSHNEQFF | TGTGCCAGCAGCCAATCCCACAATGAGCAGTTCTTC
. | TRBJ2-3 | TRBV9 | . | CASTGGGGSPSTDTQYF | TGTGCCAGCACCGGAGGTGGAGGTTCCCCTAGCACAGATACGCAGTATTTT
. | TRBJ2-7 | TRBV29-1 | . | CSVEGPEGYEQYF | TGCAGCGTTGAAGGCCCGGAGGGTTACGAGCAGTACTTC
. | TRBJ2-7 | TRBV5-1 | TRBD1 | CASSLAGTGSSYEQYF | TGCGCCAGCAGCTTGGCCGGGACAGGGTCTTCCTACGAGCAGTACTTC
. | TRBJ1-4 | TRBV10-1 | TRBD1 | CASSDPGQAEKLFF | TGCGCCAGCAGTGATCCGGGACAGGCTGAAAAACTGTTTTTT
. | TRBJ1-1 | TRBV28 | . | CASSLISTEAFF | TGTGCCAGCAGTTTGATCAGCACTGAAGCTTTCTTT
. | TRBJ1-2 | TRBV7-9 | TRBD1 | CASSIEGTGGPINYGYTF | TGTGCCAGCAGCATCGAGGGGACAGGGGGCCCCATTAACTATGGCTACACCTTC
. | TRBJ2-7 | TRBV4-1 | . | CASSQATNSYEQYF | TGCGCCAGCAGCCAGGCTACTAACTCCTACGAGCAGTACTTC
. | TRBJ2-1 | TRBV9 | TRBD1 | CASSIFDRDRRNEQFF | TGTGCCAGCAGCATCTTTGACAGGGACCGGAGAAATGAGCAGTTCTTC